The sequence of this T cell receptor beta chain was determined in a study of control samples from healthy donors and cancer patients. V dropped 4 bases and J dropped 5; count of bases not matched to a gene: 2. The CDR3 loop spans 14 amino acids. Per germline, CDR1 MNHEY and CDR2 SMNVEV (reference sequence). Repertoires were generated with immunoSEQ multiplex PCR, while TCRdb's copy carries only in-frame clones and drops some. The sample gives 130,000 or so clones, 85% to 95% of which show up once; approximately 14% is in the top ten. The chain links TRBV27 to TRBJ2-3, with 11 bases that match TRBD1. The sample consisted of PBMCs. This TCR derives from a man between 60 and 70 years old with colorectal cancer. This chain's CDR3 is CASSSGTGGDTQYF. The DNA of the CDR3 is TGTGCCAGCAGTTCCGGGACAGGGGGAGATACGCAGTATTTT.